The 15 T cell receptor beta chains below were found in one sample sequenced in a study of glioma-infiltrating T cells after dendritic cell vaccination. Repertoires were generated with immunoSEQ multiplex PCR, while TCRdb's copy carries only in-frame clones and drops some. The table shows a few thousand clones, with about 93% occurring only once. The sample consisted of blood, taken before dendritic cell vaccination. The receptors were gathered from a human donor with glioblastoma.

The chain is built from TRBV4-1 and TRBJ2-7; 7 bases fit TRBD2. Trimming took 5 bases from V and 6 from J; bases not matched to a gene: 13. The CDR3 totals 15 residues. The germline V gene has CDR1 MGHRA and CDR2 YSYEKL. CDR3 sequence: CASSSRLGGGIEQYF. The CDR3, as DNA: TGCGCCAGCAGCAGCCGACTCGGCGGGGGTATCGAGCAGTACTTC.

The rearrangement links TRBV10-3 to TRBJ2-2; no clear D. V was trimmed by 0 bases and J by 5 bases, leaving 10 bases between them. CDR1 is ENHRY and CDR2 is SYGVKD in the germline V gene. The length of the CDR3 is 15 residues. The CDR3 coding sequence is TGTGCCATCAGTGAGTCATTGGCCGGGACCGGGGAGCTGTTTTTT. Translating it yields CAISESLAGTGELFF.

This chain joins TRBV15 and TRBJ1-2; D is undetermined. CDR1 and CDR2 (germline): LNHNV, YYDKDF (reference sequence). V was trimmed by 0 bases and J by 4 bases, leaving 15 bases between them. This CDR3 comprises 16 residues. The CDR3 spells CATSRDFDVGGYGYTF. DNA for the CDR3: TGTGCCACCAGCAGAGATTTTGATGTTGGAGGCTATGGCTACACCTTC.

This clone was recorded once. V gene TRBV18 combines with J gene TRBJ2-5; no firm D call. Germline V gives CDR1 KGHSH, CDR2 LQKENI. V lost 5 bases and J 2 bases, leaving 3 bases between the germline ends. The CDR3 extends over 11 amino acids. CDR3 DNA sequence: TGTGCCAGCTCATCACAAGAGACCCAGTACTTC. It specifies CASSSQETQYF.

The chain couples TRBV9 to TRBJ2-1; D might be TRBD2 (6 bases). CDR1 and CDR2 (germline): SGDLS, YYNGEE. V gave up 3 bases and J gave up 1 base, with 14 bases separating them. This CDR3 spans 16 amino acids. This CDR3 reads CASSAGSGWSYNEQFF. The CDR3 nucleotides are TGTGCCAGCAGCGCGGGTAGCGGATGGTCCTACAATGAGCAGTTCTTC.

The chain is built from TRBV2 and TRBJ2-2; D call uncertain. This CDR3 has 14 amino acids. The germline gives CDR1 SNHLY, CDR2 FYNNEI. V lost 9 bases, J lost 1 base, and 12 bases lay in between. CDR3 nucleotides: TGTGCCAGGGTCCGAGACTTGAACACCGGGGAGCTGTTTTTT. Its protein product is CARVRDLNTGELFF.

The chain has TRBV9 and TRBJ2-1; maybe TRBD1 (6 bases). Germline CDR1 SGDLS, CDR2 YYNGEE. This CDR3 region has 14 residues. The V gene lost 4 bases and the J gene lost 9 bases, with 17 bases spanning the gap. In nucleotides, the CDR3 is TGTGCCAGCAGCACCTTACAGGGTTACGGTGAGCAGTTCTTC. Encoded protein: CASSTLQGYGEQFF.

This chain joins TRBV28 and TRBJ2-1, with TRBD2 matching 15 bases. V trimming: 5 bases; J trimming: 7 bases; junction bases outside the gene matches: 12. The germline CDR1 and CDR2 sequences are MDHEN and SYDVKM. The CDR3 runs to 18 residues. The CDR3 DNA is TGTGCCAGCAGTGCGGAGGGACTAGCGGGAGGTCGGGGGAATGAGCAGTTCTTC. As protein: CASSAEGLAGGRGNEQFF.

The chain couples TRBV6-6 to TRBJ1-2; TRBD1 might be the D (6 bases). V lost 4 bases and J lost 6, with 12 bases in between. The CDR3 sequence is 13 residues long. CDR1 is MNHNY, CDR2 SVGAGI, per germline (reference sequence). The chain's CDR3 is CASSLPWTDGYTF. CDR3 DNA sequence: TGTGCCAGCAGTTTACCCTGGACAGATGGCTACACCTTC.

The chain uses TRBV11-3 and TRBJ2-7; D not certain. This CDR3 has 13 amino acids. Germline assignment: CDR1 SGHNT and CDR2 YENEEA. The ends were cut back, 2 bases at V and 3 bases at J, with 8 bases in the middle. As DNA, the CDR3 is TGTGCCAGCAGCTTATTCTCTAACTACGAGCAGTACTTC. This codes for CASSLFSNYEQYF.

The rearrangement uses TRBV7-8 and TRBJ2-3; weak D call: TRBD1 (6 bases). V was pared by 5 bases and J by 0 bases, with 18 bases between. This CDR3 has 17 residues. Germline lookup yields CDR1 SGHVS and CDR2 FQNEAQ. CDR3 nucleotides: TGTGCCAGCAGCAAACGAAACAGGGATAGCAGCACAGATACGCAGTATTTT. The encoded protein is CASSKRNRDSSTDTQYF.

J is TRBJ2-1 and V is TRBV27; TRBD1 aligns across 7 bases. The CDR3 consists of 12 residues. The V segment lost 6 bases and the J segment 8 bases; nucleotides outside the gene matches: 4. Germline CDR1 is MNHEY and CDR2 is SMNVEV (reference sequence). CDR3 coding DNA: TGTGCCAGCAGCAACAGGGGCGATGAGCAGTTCTTC. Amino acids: CASSNRGDEQFF.

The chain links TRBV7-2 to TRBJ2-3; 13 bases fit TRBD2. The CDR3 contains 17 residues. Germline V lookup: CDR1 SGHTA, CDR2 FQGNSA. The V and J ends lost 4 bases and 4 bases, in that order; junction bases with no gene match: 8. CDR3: CASSSSGTSGTPDTQYF. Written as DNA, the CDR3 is TGTGCCAGCAGCTCGTCCGGGACTAGCGGGACCCCAGATACGCAGTATTTT.

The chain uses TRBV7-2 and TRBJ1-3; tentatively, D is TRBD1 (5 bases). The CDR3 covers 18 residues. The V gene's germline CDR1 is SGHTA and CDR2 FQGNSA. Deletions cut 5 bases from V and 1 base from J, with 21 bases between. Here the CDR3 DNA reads TGTGCCAGCAGCCTCGACCCCCCCGGGGGACTTTCTGGAAACACCATATATTTT. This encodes CASSLDPPGGLSGNTIYF. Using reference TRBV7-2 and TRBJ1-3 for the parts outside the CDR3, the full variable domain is GAGVSQSPSNKVTEKGKDVELRCDPISGHTALYWYRQSLGQGLEFLIYFQGNSAPDKSGLPSDRFSAERTGGSVSTLTIQRTQQEDSAVYLCASSLDPPGGLSGNTIYFGEGSWLTVV.

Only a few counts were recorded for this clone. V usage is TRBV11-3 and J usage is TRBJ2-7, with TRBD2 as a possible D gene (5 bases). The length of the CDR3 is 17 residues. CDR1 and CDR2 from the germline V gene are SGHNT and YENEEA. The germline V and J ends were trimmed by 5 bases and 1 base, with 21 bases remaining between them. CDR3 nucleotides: TGTGCCAGCAGCCGTAGTCACCCAGACGAGGGATCCTACGAGCAGTACTTC. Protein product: CASSRSHPDEGSYEQYF.